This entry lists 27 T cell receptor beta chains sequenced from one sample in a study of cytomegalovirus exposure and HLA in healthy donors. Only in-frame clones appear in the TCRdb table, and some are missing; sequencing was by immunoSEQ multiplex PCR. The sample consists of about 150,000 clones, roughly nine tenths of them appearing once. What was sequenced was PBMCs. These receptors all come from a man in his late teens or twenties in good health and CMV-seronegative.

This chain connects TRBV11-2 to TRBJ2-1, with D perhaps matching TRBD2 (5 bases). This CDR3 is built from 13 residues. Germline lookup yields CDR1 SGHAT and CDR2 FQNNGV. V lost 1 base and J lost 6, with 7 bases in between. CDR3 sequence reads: CASSLALANEQFF. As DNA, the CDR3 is TGTGCCAGCAGCTTAGCCCTAGCCAATGAGCAGTTCTTC.

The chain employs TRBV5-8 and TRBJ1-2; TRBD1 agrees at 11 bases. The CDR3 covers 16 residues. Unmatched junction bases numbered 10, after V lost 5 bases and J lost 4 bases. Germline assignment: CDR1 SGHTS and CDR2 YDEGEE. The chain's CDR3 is CASRRTGGPTLYGYTF. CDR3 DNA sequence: TGTGCCAGCAGACGGACAGGGGGCCCTACCCTCTATGGCTACACCTTC.

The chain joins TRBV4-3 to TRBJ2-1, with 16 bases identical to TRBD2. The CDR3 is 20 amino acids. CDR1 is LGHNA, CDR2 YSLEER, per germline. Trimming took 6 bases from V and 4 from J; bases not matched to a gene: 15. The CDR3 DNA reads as TGCGCCAGCAGTGCAGTCCCGGGACTAGCGGGAGGGAGGGGTTACAATGAGCAGTTCTTC. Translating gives CASSAVPGLAGGRGYNEQFF.

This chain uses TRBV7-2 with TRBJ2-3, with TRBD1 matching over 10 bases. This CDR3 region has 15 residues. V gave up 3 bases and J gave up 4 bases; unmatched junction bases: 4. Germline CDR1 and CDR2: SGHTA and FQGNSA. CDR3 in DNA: TGTGCCAGCAGCTTGTGGGACAGGGGTTCAGATACGCAGTATTTT. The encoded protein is CASSLWDRGSDTQYF.

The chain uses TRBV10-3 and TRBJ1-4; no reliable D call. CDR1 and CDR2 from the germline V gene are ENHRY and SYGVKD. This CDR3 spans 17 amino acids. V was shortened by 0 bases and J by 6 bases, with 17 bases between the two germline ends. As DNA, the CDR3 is TGTGCCATCAGTGAGTCCCTTGGAGGGAGACGCCATGAAAAACTGTTTTTT. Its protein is CAISESLGGRRHEKLFF.

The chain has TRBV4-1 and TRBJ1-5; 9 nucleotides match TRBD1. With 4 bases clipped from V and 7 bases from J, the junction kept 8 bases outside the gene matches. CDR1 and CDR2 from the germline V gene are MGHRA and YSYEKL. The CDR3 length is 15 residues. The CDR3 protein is CASSPGQGVNQPQHF. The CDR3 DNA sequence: TGCGCCAGCAGCCCGGGACAGGGAGTGAACCAGCCCCAGCATTTT.

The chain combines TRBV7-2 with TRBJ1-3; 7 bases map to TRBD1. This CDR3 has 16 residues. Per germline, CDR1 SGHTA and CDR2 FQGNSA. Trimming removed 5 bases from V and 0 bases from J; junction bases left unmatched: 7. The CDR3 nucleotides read TGTGCCAGCAGCCGTGACAGGGCCCACTCTGGAAACACCATATATTTT. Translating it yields CASSRDRAHSGNTIYF.

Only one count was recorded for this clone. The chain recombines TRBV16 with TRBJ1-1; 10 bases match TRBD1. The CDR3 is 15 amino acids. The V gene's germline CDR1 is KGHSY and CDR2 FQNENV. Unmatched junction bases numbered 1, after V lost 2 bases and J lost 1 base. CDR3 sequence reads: CASSQDRGPNTEAFF. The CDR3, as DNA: TGTGCCAGCAGCCAAGACAGGGGGCCGAACACTGAAGCTTTCTTT.

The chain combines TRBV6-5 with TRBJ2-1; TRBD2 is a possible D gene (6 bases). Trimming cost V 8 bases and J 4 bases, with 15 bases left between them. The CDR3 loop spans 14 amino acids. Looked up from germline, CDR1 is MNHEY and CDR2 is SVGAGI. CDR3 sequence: CASGIGSRYNEQFF. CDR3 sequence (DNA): TGTGCCAGCGGGATCGGGAGTAGATACAATGAGCAGTTCTTC.

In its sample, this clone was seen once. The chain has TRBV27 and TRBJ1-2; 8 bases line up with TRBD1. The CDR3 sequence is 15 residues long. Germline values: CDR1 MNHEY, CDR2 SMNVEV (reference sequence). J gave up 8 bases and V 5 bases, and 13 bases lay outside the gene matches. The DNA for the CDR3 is TGTGCCAGCAGTCCCACTGACAGGGGCCAGCAGGGCTACACCTTC. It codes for CASSPTDRGQQGYTF.

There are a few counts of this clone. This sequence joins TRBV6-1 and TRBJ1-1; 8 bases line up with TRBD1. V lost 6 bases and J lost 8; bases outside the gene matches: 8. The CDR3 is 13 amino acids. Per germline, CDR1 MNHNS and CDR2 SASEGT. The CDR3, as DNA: TGTGCCAGCAGCTCCGGGACAGGCCTCGAAGCTTTCTTT. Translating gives CASSSGTGLEAFF.

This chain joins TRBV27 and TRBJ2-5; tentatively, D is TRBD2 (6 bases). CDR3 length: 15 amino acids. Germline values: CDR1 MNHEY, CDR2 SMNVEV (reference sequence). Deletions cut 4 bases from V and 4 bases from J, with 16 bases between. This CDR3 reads CASSSGLVGGETQYF. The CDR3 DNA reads TGTGCCAGCAGTTCTGGGCTAGTGGGGGGAGAGACCCAGTACTTC.

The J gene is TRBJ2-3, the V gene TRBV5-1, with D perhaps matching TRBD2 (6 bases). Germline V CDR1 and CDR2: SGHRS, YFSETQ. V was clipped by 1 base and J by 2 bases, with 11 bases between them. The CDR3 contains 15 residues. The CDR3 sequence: CASSLRGILTDTQYF. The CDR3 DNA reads TGCGCCAGCAGCTTGCGGGGGATTCTCACAGATACGCAGTATTTT.

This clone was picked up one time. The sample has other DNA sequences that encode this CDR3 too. For the CDR3, the DNA is TGTGCCAGCAGCTTAGGACAGTACACAGATACGCAGTATTTT. Protein sequence: CASSLGQYTDTQYF. The V call is TRBV7-9, the J call TRBJ2-3; the D gene is possibly TRBD1 (5 bases). The germline CDR1 and CDR2 sequences are SEHNR and FQNEAQ (reference sequence). V gave up 1 base and J gave up 2 bases, with 7 bases separating them. The CDR3 runs 14 residues.

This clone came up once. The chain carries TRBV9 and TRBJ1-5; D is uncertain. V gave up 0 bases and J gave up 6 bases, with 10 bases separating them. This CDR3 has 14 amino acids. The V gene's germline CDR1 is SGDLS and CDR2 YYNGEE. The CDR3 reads CASSVGGSGQPQHF. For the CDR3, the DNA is TGTGCCAGCAGCGTAGGGGGAAGCGGTCAGCCCCAGCATTTT.

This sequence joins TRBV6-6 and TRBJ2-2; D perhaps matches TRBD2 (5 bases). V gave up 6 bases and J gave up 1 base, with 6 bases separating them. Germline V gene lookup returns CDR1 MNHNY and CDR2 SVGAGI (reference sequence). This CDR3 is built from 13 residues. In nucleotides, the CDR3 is TGTGCCAGCAGACGGGAGAACACCGGGGAGCTGTTTTTT. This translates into CASRRENTGELFF.

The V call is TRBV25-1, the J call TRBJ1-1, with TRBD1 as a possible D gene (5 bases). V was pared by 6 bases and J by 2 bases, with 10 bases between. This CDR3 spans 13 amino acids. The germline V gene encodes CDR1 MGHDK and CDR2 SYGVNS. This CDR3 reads CASSRVGNTEAFF. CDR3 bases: TGTGCCAGCAGCAGGGTGGGAAACACTGAAGCTTTCTTT. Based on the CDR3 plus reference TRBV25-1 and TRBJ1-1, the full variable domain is EADIYQTPRYLVIGTGKKITLECSQTMGHDKMYWYQQDPGMELHLIHYSYGVNSTEKGDLSSESTVSRIRTEHFPLTLESARPSHTSQYLCASSRVGNTEAFFGQGTRLTVV.

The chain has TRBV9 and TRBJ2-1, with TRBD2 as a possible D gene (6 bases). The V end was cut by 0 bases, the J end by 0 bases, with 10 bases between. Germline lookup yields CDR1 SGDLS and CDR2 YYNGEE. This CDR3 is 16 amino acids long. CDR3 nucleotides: TGTGCCAGCAGCGTAGGCATGGGGGGCTCCTACAATGAGCAGTTCTTC. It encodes CASSVGMGGSYNEQFF.

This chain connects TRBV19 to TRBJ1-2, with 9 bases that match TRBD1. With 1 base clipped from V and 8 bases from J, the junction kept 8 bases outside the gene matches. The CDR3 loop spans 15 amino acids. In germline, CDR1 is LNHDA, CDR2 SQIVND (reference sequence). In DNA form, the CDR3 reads TGTGCCAGTAGTATAGCCCCGGGACAGGGCATAGGCTACACCTTC. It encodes CASSIAPGQGIGYTF.

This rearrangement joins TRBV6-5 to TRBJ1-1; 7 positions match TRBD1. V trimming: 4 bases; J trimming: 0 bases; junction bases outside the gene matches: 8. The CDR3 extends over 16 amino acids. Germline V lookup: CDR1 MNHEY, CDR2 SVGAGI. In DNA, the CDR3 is TGTGCCAGCAGTTCACAGGGGCTTCGCATGAACACTGAAGCTTTCTTT. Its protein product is CASSSQGLRMNTEAFF.

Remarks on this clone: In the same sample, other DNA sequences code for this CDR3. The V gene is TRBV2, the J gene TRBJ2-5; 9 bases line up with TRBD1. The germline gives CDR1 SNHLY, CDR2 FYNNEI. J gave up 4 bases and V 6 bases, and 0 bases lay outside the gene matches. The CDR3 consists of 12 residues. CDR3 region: CASRDRGETQYF. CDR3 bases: TGTGCCAGCAGGGACAGGGGAGAGACCCAGTACTTC.

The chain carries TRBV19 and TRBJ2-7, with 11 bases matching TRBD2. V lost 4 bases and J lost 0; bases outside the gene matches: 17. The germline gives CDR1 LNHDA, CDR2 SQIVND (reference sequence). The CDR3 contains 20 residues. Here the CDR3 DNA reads TGTGCCAGTAGTAGGGAACGAGAGACTAGCGGGGCCAGATACTCCTACGAGCAGTACGTC. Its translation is CASSRERETSGARYSYEQYV.

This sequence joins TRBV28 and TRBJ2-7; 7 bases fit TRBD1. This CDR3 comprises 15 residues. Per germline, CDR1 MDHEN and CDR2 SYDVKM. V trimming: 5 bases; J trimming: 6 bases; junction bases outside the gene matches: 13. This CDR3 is CASSPRRQGGREQYV. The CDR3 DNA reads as TGTGCCAGCAGTCCCCGTAGACAGGGCGGACGCGAGCAGTACGTC.

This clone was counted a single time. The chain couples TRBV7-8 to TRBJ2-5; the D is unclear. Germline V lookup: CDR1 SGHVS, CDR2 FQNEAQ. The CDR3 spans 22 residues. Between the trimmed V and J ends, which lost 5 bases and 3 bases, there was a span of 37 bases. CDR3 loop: CASSLNRVFHDQPIDPEETQYF. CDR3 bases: TGTGCCAGCAGCCTAAACAGAGTATTCCACGATCAACCCATCGATCCCGAAGAGACCCAGTACTTC.

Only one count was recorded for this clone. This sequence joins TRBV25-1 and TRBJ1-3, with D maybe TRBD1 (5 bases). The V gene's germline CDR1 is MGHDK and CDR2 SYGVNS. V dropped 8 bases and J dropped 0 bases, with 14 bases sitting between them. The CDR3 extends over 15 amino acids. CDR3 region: CASAGSGSSGNTIYF. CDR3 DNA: TGTGCCAGCGCGGGATCAGGGAGCTCTGGAAACACCATATATTTT.

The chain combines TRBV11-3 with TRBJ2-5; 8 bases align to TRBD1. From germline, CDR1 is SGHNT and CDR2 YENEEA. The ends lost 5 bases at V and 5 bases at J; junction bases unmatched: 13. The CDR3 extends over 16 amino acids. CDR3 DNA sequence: TGTGCCAGCAGCCACAGGGGACCAGGGGGCGCGGAGACCCAGTACTTC. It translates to CASSHRGPGGAETQYF.

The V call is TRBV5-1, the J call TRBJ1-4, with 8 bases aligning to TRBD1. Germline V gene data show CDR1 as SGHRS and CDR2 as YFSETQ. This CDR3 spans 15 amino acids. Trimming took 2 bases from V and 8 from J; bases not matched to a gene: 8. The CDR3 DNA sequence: TGCGCCAGCAGCTTAAACACAGGGGACAGGGAAAAACTGTTTTTT. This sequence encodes CASSLNTGDREKLFF.